The T cell receptor (beta chain) under discussion was sequenced for a study of CD8+ T cells in alopecia areata. Study-level background: Affected scalp percentage determined the severity score of treated patients.

The CDR3 covers 12 residues. Trimming left V 2 bases short and J 7 bases short, with 8 bases between. Germline loops: CDR1 SGHRS, CDR2 YFSETQ. Described treatment: oral pan-JAK inhibitor, 5-10 mg twice daily. As the sequencing template, cDNA was produced by extracting RNA and reverse transcribing it. The method was immunoSEQ multiplex PCR; TCRdb's version includes in-frame clones alone and lacks a portion of them. The table has 180,000 or so clones, around 51% seen once; the top ten hold 10%. This chain uses TRBV5-1 with TRBJ2-3; maybe TRBD2 (5 bases). Material: CD8+ T cells sorted from blood, obtained around week 54, from a patient treated with tofacitinib. The receptor was derived from a human donor with alopecia areata. CDR3 in DNA: TGCGCCAGCAGCTTCTCGGACTATACGCAGTATTTT. Encoded protein: CASSFSDYTQYF.